This T cell receptor (beta chain) was sequenced in a study of identifying expanded T cells in peripheral blood. This clone has at least ten counts. Its antigen is still unknown. General study findings and limits: About 1.2 clones differed between technical replicates, versus around 15 and 19 over time. Approximately two-week clone count variance significantly increased as total template count grew.

CDR1 MDHEN and CDR2 SYDVKM come from the germline V gene. This CDR3 has 15 residues. Trimming removed 4 bases at V and 2 bases at J, with 14 bases between. No infections or other immune events were documented during collection. This table comes from immunoSEQ multiplex PCR, and its TCRdb copy is limited to in-frame clones, with some not included. The table shows under 90,000 clones, with about nine tenths occurring only once. This chain connects TRBV28 to TRBJ2-5; no clear D. Material for sequencing was blood. This TCR came from a person between 18 and 75 years old in good health. The CDR3 bases are TGTGCCAGCAGTTCCCTCCATCTAGGGCAAGAGACCCAGTACTTC. This encodes CASSSLHLGQETQYF.